This T cell receptor (beta chain) derives from a study of regulatory T cells in long-lasting Graves disease. Arm-PCR with iRepertoire HTBI primers amplified the CDR3 regions for these TCR beta libraries. TCRdb passed the multiplex PCR reads through MiXCR, listing each CDR3 protein once. The sample includes 420,000 or so distinct CDR3 sequences, around 15% of them seen just once. V was clipped by 3 bases and J by 0 bases; unmatched bases: 4. CDR3 length: 14 residues. CDR1 and CDR2 from the germline V gene are DFQATT and SNEGSKA (reference sequence). As to time point: newly diagnosed GD, antithyroid drugs for less than 3 months. Isolated PBMC RNA provided the starting material for the TCR library. This clonotype was counted at least ten times. Its matching antigen is unknown. Whole-study results and caveats: Newly diagnosed Graves' patients had higher TCR diversity than persistent ones. Persistent disease was associated with favored TRBV28 usage and with favored use of TRBJ1-2 and TRBJ2-5.

The same data also contributed to another study, on T cells in Graves' hyperthyroidism and ophthalmopathy. That source notes: HTBI primers were the set used in a first-round RT-PCR of the TCR CDR3. Before onset, by a median of approximately 5.9 months, the model predicted ophthalmopathy.

Sequences were derived from peripheral blood mononuclear cells (PBMCs), sampled at new diagnosis, from a patient treated with antithyroid drugs. This receptor was taken from a woman aged 18-35 years with Graves disease. V gene TRBV20-1 combines with J gene TRBJ2-7; TRBD2 matches 8 bases. The CDR3 is CSASPAGDSYEQYF. The CDR3 coding sequence is TGCAGTGCTAGTCCAGCGGGGGACTCCTACGAGCAGTACTTC.